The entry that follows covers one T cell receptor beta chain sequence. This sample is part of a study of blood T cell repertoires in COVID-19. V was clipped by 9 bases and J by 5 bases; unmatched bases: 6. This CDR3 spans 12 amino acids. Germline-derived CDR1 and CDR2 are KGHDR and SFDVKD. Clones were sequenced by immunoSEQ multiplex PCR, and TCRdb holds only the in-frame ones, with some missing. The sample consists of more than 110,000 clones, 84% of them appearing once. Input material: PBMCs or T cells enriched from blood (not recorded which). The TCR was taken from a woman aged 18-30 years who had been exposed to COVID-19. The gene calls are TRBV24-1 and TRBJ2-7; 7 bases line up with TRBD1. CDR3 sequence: CATLTGRDEQYF. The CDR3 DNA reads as TGTGCCACCTTGACAGGGAGAGACGAGCAGTACTTC.